The TCR beta chain described here comes from a study of T cell responses to AZD1222 COVID-19 vaccine. This clone occurred a few times. Its antigen is not identified. Other DNA sequences of this sample code for an identical CDR3. Generated by immunoSEQ multiplex PCR, the TCRdb table keeps only in-frame clones and is missing some. The data contain around 110,000 clones, roughly 88% of them seen just once; the ten biggest clones take up under 4.5%. V was trimmed by 1 base and J by 5 bases, leaving 6 bases between them. The CDR3 has 13 amino acids. The study, taken as a whole, reports: Repertoires in all cases were sampled only once the peak T cell response had passed. Close to half of all spike-specific TCRs reportedly target regions of the variants that are unmutated. Donors were largely white British and mainly female; clonal diversity was possibly underestimated. The CD4 TCRs associated with vaccination extended across spike and predominated at 160-218 and 743-854.

This rearrangement joins TRBV12-3 or TRBV12-4 to TRBJ1-5; D gene uncertain. Sequenced material: peripheral blood, taken on day 0 of MenACWY control vaccination. This TCR was recovered from an adult in good health. The DNA for the CDR3 is TGTGCCAGCAGTTTAGAGCGGGATCAGCCCCAGCATTTT. Residues: CASSLERDQPQHF.